The 13 T cell receptor beta chains given below trace back to one sample, sequenced in a study of blood T cell repertoires in COVID-19. Repertoires were generated with immunoSEQ multiplex PCR, while TCRdb's copy carries only in-frame clones and drops some. The sample lists 400,000 to 500,000 clones; 86% were seen once. The sequencing sample was made of peripheral blood. Receptors originate from a woman aged 25 to 39 with active or convalescent COVID-19.

The rearrangement joins TRBV10-2 to TRBJ1-4; a weak D match, TRBD1 (6 bases). The CDR3 contains 14 residues. Trimming pared 8 bases from V and 7 bases from J, leaving 17 bases between. From germline, CDR1 is WSHSY and CDR2 SAAADI. The CDR3 loop is CASFLGQGSEKLFF. As DNA, the CDR3 is TGCGCCAGCTTTTTAGGTCAGGGGAGTGAAAAACTGTTTTTT.

V gene TRBV19 combines with J gene TRBJ1-5; 7 nucleotides align to TRBD1. V dropped 5 bases and J dropped 2; count of bases not matched to a gene: 3. Per germline, CDR1 LNHDA and CDR2 SQIVND (reference sequence). The CDR3 totals 14 residues. CDR3 DNA sequence: TGTGCCAGTAGTCGCGACAGGGGCAATCAGCCCCAGCATTTT. Translation gives CASSRDRGNQPQHF.

CDR3 coding DNA: TGTGCCAGCAGCTTATCCAGGACTAGCGGGGGACCATACGAGCAGTACTTC. Amino acid sequence: CASSLSRTSGGPYEQYF. The V call is TRBV7-9, the J call TRBJ2-7; 13 nucleotides align to TRBD2. The CDR3 covers 17 residues. With V trimmed by 2 bases and J by 4 bases, 8 bases remained unmatched. Germline-derived CDR1 and CDR2 are SEHNR and FQNEAQ (reference sequence).

The chain employs TRBV11-2 and TRBJ2-1; 8 bases agree with TRBD2. Unmatched junction bases numbered 3, after V lost 1 base and J lost 7 bases. From germline, CDR1 is SGHAT and CDR2 FQNNGV. The CDR3 is 14 amino acids. The CDR3 nucleotides are TGTGCCAGCAGCTTAGCGGGAGGGCTGAATGAGCAGTTCTTC. Translation gives CASSLAGGLNEQFF.

The chain carries TRBV18 and TRBJ2-1; no definite D call. The CDR3 totals 14 residues. Trimming removed 3 bases from V and 5 bases from J, with 11 bases in between. The germline CDR1 and CDR2 sequences are KGHSH and LQKENI. The CDR3 region has the DNA TGTGCCAGCTCACCGGCCGTACATAACAATGAGCAGTTCTTC. Its protein product is CASSPAVHNNEQFF.

This clone has a handful of counts. The chain is built from TRBV10-3 and TRBJ2-1; perhaps TRBD2 as D (5 bases). The V gene lost 4 bases and the J gene lost 6 bases, with 7 bases spanning the gap. This CDR3 contains 12 residues. Germline CDR1 ENHRY, CDR2 SYGVKD. The CDR3 nucleotides are TGTGCCATCAGTGTGGGGAGCAATGAGCAGTTCTTC. Its protein product is CAISVGSNEQFF.

The chain links TRBV19 to TRBJ1-2; TRBD1 matches at 7 bases. V lost 4 bases to trimming and J lost 8 bases; unmatched junction nucleotides: 13. Germline CDR1 reads LNHDA; CDR2 reads SQIVND (reference sequence). This CDR3 contains 15 residues. The CDR3 loop is CASSNYGTAVNGYTF. In DNA form, the CDR3 reads TGTGCCAGTAGTAACTACGGGACAGCAGTGAACGGCTACACCTTC.

This chain links TRBV5-1 with TRBJ2-4, with TRBD2 matching 8 bases. J was trimmed by 3 bases and V by 4 bases; bases with no gene match: 12. Per the germline V gene, CDR1 is SGHRS and CDR2 is YFSETQ. The CDR3 sequence is 17 residues long. CDR3 loop: CASSPEGLGEVKNIQYF. For the CDR3, the DNA is TGCGCCAGCAGCCCGGAGGGACTAGGTGAGGTCAAAAACATTCAGTACTTC.

V is TRBV18 and J is TRBJ2-3; TRBD2 matches at 8 bases. V dropped 5 bases and J dropped 0; count of bases not matched to a gene: 10. The germline V gene encodes CDR1 KGHSH and CDR2 LQKENI. The length of the CDR3 is 17 residues. The DNA for the CDR3 is TGTGCCAGCTCAGACTCGATAGCGGGGTCTAGCACAGATACGCAGTATTTT. The encoded protein is CASSDSIAGSSTDTQYF.

V is TRBV29-1 and J is TRBJ2-7; a weak D match, TRBD2 (6 bases). V dropped 4 bases and J dropped 7 bases, with 23 bases sitting between them. Germline loops: CDR1 SQVTM, CDR2 ANQGSEA. The CDR3 is 15 amino acids. CDR3 bases: TGCAGCGTTGGAGGCCCCATAACCTCGGGGAGGGAGCAGTACTTC. Translating it yields CSVGGPITSGREQYF.

V usage is TRBV3-1 (or the pseudogene TRBV3-2) and J usage is TRBJ2-7; tentative D call: TRBD2 (6 bases). The CDR3 extends over 16 amino acids. Germline V CDR1 and CDR2: LGHDT, YNNKEL (reference sequence). Between the trimmed V and J ends, which lost 4 bases and 5 bases, there was a span of 21 bases. Here the CDR3 reads CASSPSGGRIGHEQYF. The CDR3 nucleotides are TGTGCCAGCAGCCCGAGCGGAGGGCGGATCGGCCACGAGCAGTACTTC.

The chain combines TRBV12-3 or TRBV12-4 with TRBJ2-5; D uncertain. CDR3 length: 12 residues. Trimming removed 5 bases from V and 1 base from J, with 5 bases in between. CDR3 amino acids: CASSRLQETQYF. Here the CDR3 DNA reads TGTGCCAGCAGTCGACTCCAAGAGACCCAGTACTTC.

The chain is built from TRBV19 and TRBJ1-5; 7 bases are a match to TRBD1. The ends lost 7 bases at V and 7 bases at J; junction bases unmatched: 10. Germline V gene data show CDR1 as LNHDA and CDR2 as SQIVND (reference sequence). This CDR3 comprises 14 residues. CDR3 region: CASTQDRVKQPQHF. CDR3 DNA: TGTGCCAGTACCCAAGACAGGGTAAAGCAGCCCCAGCATTTT.